This T cell receptor (beta chain) was observed in a study of T cell changes during pregnancy in multiple sclerosis. The repertoire was sequenced with immunoSEQ multiplex PCR; TCRdb's copy has only in-frame clones and lacks some. The table has about 19,000 clones, 86% seen once. There are 14 residues in the CDR3. Trimming cost V 3 bases and J 6 bases, with 14 bases left between them. From germline, CDR1 is MNHEY and CDR2 SMNVEV (reference sequence). This TCR was recovered from a female donor in good health, enrolled as a control in a pregnancy study. The chain carries TRBV27 and TRBJ1-1; D remains ambiguous. This sample comprised CD8+ T cells from peripheral blood mononuclear cells, obtained in the third trimester of pregnancy. CDR3 DNA sequence: TGTGCCAGCAGTTTCGCAGGATCTAATTCTGAAGCTTTCTTT. It specifies CASSFAGSNSEAFF.